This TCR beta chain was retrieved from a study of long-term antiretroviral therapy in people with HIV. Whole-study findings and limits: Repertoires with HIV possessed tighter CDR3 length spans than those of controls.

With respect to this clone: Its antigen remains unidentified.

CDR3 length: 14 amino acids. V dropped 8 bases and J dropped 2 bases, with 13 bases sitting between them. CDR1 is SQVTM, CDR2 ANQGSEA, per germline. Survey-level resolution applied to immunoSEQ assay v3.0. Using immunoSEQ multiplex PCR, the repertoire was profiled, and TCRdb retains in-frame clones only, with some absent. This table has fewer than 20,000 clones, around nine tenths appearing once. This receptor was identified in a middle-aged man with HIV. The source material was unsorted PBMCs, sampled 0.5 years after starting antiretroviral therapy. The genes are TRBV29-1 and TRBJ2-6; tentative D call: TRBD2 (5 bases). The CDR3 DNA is TGCAGCTGTGAGGAGGTAGCTGGGGCCAACGTCCTGACTTTC. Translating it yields CSCEEVAGANVLTF. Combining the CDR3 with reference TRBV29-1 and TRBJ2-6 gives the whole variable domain SAVISQKPSRDICQRGTSLTIQCQVDSQVTMMFWYRQQPGQSLTLIATANQGSEATYESGFVIDKFPISRPNLTFSTLTVSNMSPEDSSIYLCSCEEVAGANVLTFGAGSRLTVL.